These 18 T cell receptor beta chains were sequenced from one sample in a study of identical twins. In TCRdb, the 5' RACE reads were re-called with MiXCR into one record per CDR3 protein. The sample shows under 900,000 distinct CDR3 sequences, around a sixth of them seen only once. These data also featured in a second study, about T cells expressing NK-cell markers.

Sequences were obtained from PBMCs. The origin of the receptors is a woman between 18 and 30 years old in good health.

This rearrangement joins TRBV7-3 to TRBJ2-2; 14 bases map to TRBD2. The V gene's germline CDR1 is SGHTA and CDR2 FQGTGA. The CDR3 spans 19 residues. Trimming took 5 bases from V and 5 from J; bases not matched to a gene: 13. CDR3 sequence: CASSLTAGTSGGFTGELFF. The CDR3 DNA follows: TGTGCCAGCAGCCTGACGGCTGGGACTAGCGGGGGATTTACCGGGGAGCTGTTTTTT.

The J gene is TRBJ2-5, the V gene TRBV9; no firm D call. The CDR3 is made up of 16 amino acids. Germline values: CDR1 SGDLS, CDR2 YYNGEE. V was clipped by 0 bases and J by 5 bases, with 17 bases between them. In DNA form, the CDR3 reads TGTGCCAGCAGCGTAGGAGACACCCTCCCTGCCGAGACCCAGTACTTC. It specifies CASSVGDTLPAETQYF.

This clonotype came up a few times. The rearrangement links TRBV12-3 or TRBV12-4 to TRBJ2-7; D is unresolved. The V end lost 4 bases, the J end lost 5 bases, and 21 bases lay between the germline ends. The CDR3 runs to 16 residues. The DNA of the CDR3 is TGTGCCAGCAGTTCAGACTTTTGGATTTTAGGAAACGAGCAGTACTTC. Translation: CASSSDFWILGNEQYF.

This clonotype appeared a few times. V and J are TRBV29-1 and TRBJ2-7; 7 nucleotides match TRBD1. This CDR3 region has 13 residues. Germline CDR1 is SQVTM and CDR2 is ANQGSEA. V gave up 7 bases and J gave up 2 bases; unmatched junction bases: 8. In DNA form, the CDR3 reads TGCAGCGCCAAACCAGGGGGTACCTACGAGCAGTACTTC. It encodes CSAKPGGTYEQYF.

This clonotype showed up just a few times. V gene TRBV10-3 combines with J gene TRBJ2-7; D is perhaps TRBD1 or TRBD2 (5 bases each). Germline V CDR1 and CDR2: ENHRY, SYGVKD. V gave up 8 bases and J gave up 2 bases, with 13 bases separating them. CDR3 size: 13 residues. CDR3 sequence reads: CAISGPIPYEQYF. DNA for the CDR3: TGTGCCATCTCGGGACCTATTCCCTACGAGCAGTACTTC.

The V call is TRBV12-3 or TRBV12-4, the J call TRBJ1-6; unclear D gene. V was pared by 9 bases and J by 9 bases, with 24 bases between. The CDR3 covers 16 residues. The CDR3 bases are TGTGCCAGTACCTCCGGAGGGCTCGATATCGGTTCACCCCTCCACTTT. This sequence encodes CASTSGGLDIGSPLHF.

This clonotype was seen a few times. This chain links TRBV12-3 or TRBV12-4 with TRBJ2-1; 10 positions agree with TRBD2. Trimming removed 2 bases from V and 7 bases from J; junction bases left unmatched: 5. The CDR3 loop spans 15 amino acids. CDR3 coding DNA: TGTGCCAGCAGTTTACAGCGGGGGGGAATAAATGAGCAGTTCTTC. It encodes CASSLQRGGINEQFF.

This clonotype was seen ten or more times. The J gene is TRBJ2-3, the V gene TRBV20-1; D is possibly TRBD1 or TRBD2 (6 bases each). The CDR3 covers 15 residues. Trimming took off 6 bases at V and 1 base at J, with 17 bases between the two ends. The germline gives CDR1 DFQATT, CDR2 SNEGSKA (reference sequence). CDR3: CSAGEGGKGTDTQYF. CDR3 nucleotide sequence: TGCAGTGCGGGAGAAGGGGGGAAGGGCACAGATACGCAGTATTTT.

This clonotype has more than one count but fewer than ten. The chain links TRBV11-2 to TRBJ2-1; weak D call: TRBD1 (5 bases). The CDR3 contains 12 residues. Germline V gene lookup returns CDR1 SGHAT and CDR2 FQNNGV. The V gene lost 4 bases and the J gene lost 9 bases, with 10 bases spanning the gap. CDR3 in amino acids: CASSSMGREQFF. DNA for the CDR3: TGTGCCAGCAGCTCTATGGGGCGTGAGCAGTTCTTC.

The CDR3 region has the DNA TGCAGTGCTAGAGGCCGGACGGGAGTAGAGACCCAGTACTTC. Residues: CSARGRTGVETQYF. The chain couples TRBV20-1 to TRBJ2-5; TRBD2 might be the D (6 bases). V was trimmed by 1 base and J by 4 bases, leaving 13 bases between them. Germline assignment: CDR1 DFQATT and CDR2 SNEGSKA (reference sequence). CDR3 size: 14 residues.

Only a few counts were recorded for this clonotype. The chain joins TRBV20-1 to TRBJ2-5, with a weak D call TRBD2 (5 bases). The CDR3 contains 12 residues. Trimming cost V 2 bases and J 5 bases, with 9 bases left between them. The germline CDR1 and CDR2 sequences are DFQATT and SNEGSKA (reference sequence). In DNA, the CDR3 is TGCAGTGCTAGACCCGGGGAGGAGACCCAGTACTTC. Encoded protein: CSARPGEETQYF.

This chain joins TRBV12-3 or TRBV12-4 and TRBJ1-2; 10 positions agree with TRBD1. The CDR3 is made up of 12 amino acids. Trimming cost V 10 bases and J 7 bases; bases outside gene matches: 6. The CDR3 DNA follows: TGTGCCATAGACAGGGGGCGGACTGGCTACACCTTC. Protein: CAIDRGRTGYTF.

The chain links TRBV20-1 to TRBJ2-1; a weak D match, TRBD1 (6 bases). The CDR3 totals 12 residues. V lost 7 bases to trimming and J lost 7 bases, with 14 bases between them. From germline, CDR1 is DFQATT and CDR2 SNEGSKA (reference sequence). CDR3 residues: CSVQGFGNEQFF. CDR3 DNA: TGCAGTGTACAGGGATTCGGGAATGAGCAGTTCTTC.

For the CDR3, the DNA is TGTGCCAGTAGTAGCGGGAGGGACTACAATGAGCAGTTCTTC. Its translation is CASSSGRDYNEQFF. The chain has TRBV19 and TRBJ2-1; 9 nucleotides agree with TRBD2. CDR1 is LNHDA and CDR2 is SQIVND in the germline V gene (reference sequence). The CDR3 totals 14 residues. V lost 4 bases and J lost 3; bases outside the gene matches: 1.

The chain employs TRBV10-2 and TRBJ2-7, with D perhaps TRBD1 or TRBD2 (5 bases each). V shed 4 bases and J shed 3 bases, with 10 bases lying between them. The germline gives CDR1 WSHSY, CDR2 SAAADI. The CDR3 is 13 residues long. DNA for the CDR3: TGCGCCAGCAGTGTGGGACCGAACTACGAGCAGTACTTC. Amino acids: CASSVGPNYEQYF.

This clonotype was detected only a few times. This rearrangement joins TRBV15 to TRBJ2-2; TRBD2 matches at 9 bases. The CDR3 sequence is 17 residues long. Per germline, CDR1 LNHNV and CDR2 YYDKDF (reference sequence). Trimming removed 0 bases from V and 6 bases from J; junction bases left unmatched: 8. The CDR3 spells CATSRDRGGRDAGELFF. As DNA, the CDR3 is TGTGCCACCAGCAGAGATAGGGGCGGGAGGGACGCCGGGGAGCTGTTTTTT.

Only a few counts were recorded for this clonotype. V and J are TRBV20-1 and TRBJ1-4; TRBD1 might be the D (5 bases). This CDR3 spans 15 amino acids. Looked up from germline, CDR1 is DFQATT and CDR2 is SNEGSKA (reference sequence). Trimming cost V 1 base and J 4 bases, with 13 bases left between them. The CDR3 region has the DNA TGCAGTGCTAGAGTCCCCGGGACTTATAATGAAAAACTGTTTTTT. Encoded protein: CSARVPGTYNEKLFF.

This clonotype turned up a few times. The rearrangement links TRBV5-1 to TRBJ1-2; 8 bases are a match to TRBD1. The germline V gene encodes CDR1 SGHRS and CDR2 YFSETQ. V lost 4 bases, J lost 3 bases, and 5 bases stayed unmatched. The CDR3 length is 14 residues. CDR3 sequence: CASSTGQGDYGYTF. The CDR3 DNA reads TGCGCCAGCAGCACCGGACAGGGAGACTATGGCTACACCTTC.